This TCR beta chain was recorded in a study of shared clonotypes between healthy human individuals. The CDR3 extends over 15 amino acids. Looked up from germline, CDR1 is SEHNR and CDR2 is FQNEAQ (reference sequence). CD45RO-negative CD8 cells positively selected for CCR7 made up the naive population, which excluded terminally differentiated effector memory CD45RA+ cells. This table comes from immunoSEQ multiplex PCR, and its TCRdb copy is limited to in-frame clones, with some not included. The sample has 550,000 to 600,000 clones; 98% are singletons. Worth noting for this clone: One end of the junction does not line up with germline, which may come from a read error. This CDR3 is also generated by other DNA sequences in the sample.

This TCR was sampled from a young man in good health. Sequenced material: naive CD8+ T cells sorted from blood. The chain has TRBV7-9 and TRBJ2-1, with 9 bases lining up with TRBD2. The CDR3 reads CASSLAGSSYNEQFF. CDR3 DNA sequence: TGTGCCAGCAGCCTAGCGGGGTCTTCCTACAATGAGCAGTTCTTC.